Each of the 27 T cell receptor beta chains below was sequenced from the same sample in a study of T cells after yellow fever vaccination. Via MiXCR, TCRdb re-called the 5' RACE reads, giving one row per CDR3 protein. The sample yields about 170,000 distinct CDR3 sequences, 9.5% to 12% seen once. The sample here was CD8+ T cells sorted from PBMCs, taken 15 days after the yellow fever booster vaccination. The receptors derive from a man aged 18 to 30 who received the YFV17D yellow fever vaccine.

To note about this clonotype: Germline and junction disagree at one end, which may indicate a read error. The chain carries TRBV27 and TRBJ2-1; D unresolved. From germline, CDR1 is MNHEY and CDR2 SMNVEV (reference sequence). The CDR3 covers 11 residues. As DNA, the CDR3 is TGTGCCAGCAGTTTCTACACTGAGCAGTTCTTC. Translated: CASSFYTEQFF.

This clonotype was seen only a few times. The rearrangement uses TRBV14 and TRBJ2-3; TRBD1 is a possible D gene (6 bases). The CDR3 is 16 amino acids. Germline V gives CDR1 SGHDN, CDR2 FVKESK. Trimming left V 1 base short and J 3 bases short, with 14 bases between. For the CDR3, the DNA is TGTGCCAGCAGCCAAGGAATACAGGGCAGGACAGATACGCAGTATTTT. Translating gives CASSQGIQGRTDTQYF.

The chain uses TRBV6-2 or TRBV6-3 and TRBJ2-1; D is undetermined. V shed 2 bases and J shed 10 bases, with 6 bases lying between them. The CDR3 length is 11 residues. Germline CDR1 reads MNHEY; CDR2 reads SVGEGT. The CDR3 region is CASSYPGEQFF. Written as DNA, the CDR3 is TGTGCCAGCAGTTACCCAGGCGAGCAGTTCTTC.

The chain uses TRBV5-6 and TRBJ2-7, with D hard to call. Germline V gives CDR1 SGHDT, CDR2 YYEEEE. V shed 0 bases and J shed 7 bases, with 8 bases lying between them. The CDR3 is 12 amino acids. The CDR3 DNA follows: TGTGCCAGCAGCTTGGGACTCTTGGAGCAGTACGTC. The encoded protein is CASSLGLLEQYV.

This clonotype has a handful of counts. This chain joins TRBV29-1 and TRBJ2-3, with TRBD2 as a possible D gene (5 bases). Trimming removed 5 bases from V and 2 bases from J, with 17 bases in between. The germline CDR1 and CDR2 sequences are SQVTM and ANQGSEA. The CDR3 contains 15 residues. This CDR3 reads CSVTSRWESTDTQYF. The DNA of the CDR3 is TGCAGCGTTACTTCTAGGTGGGAGTCCACAGATACGCAGTATTTT.

The chain is built from TRBV18 and TRBJ2-1, with D perhaps TRBD1 or TRBD2 (6 bases each). Trimming removed 6 bases at V and 5 bases at J, with 17 bases between. The CDR3 consists of 15 residues. Germline CDR1 reads KGHSH; CDR2 reads LQKENI. The CDR3 spells CASSPGGLPHNEQFF. CDR3 DNA: TGTGCCAGCTCCCCTGGGGGGCTACCCCACAATGAGCAGTTCTTC. Variable domain in full (rest from reference TRBV18 and TRBJ2-1): NAGVMQNPRHLVRRRGQEARLRCSPMKGHSHVYWYRQLPEEGLKFMVYLQKENIIDESGMPKERFSAEFPKEGPSILRIQQVVRGDSAAYFCASSPGGLPHNEQFFGPGTRLTVL.

The V call is TRBV6-1, the J call TRBJ2-1; TRBD2 matches at 12 bases. V gave up 10 bases and J gave up 15 bases; unmatched junction bases: 7. The germline V gene has CDR1 MNHNS and CDR2 SASEGT. The CDR3 is 11 amino acids. The CDR3 DNA reads TGTGCCACCCGGACTAGCGGGGTACGGTTCTTC. Its translation: CATRTSGVRFF.

This clonotype was observed a handful of times. The gene calls are TRBV7-9 and TRBJ2-5; D possibly corresponds to TRBD1 (6 bases). V was trimmed by 0 bases and J by 5 bases, leaving 13 bases between them. The CDR3 consists of 15 residues. Per germline, CDR1 SEHNR and CDR2 FQNEAQ (reference sequence). The CDR3 protein is CASSLAQGGLETQYF. The CDR3 coding sequence is TGTGCCAGCAGCTTAGCCCAAGGGGGATTGGAGACCCAGTACTTC.

This clonotype has at least ten counts. The CDR3 sequence: CASSLWDRGRETQYF. The CDR3 DNA reads as TGTGCCAGCAGCCTCTGGGACAGGGGGCGCGAGACCCAGTACTTC. The chain is built from TRBV11-2 and TRBJ2-5; TRBD1 matches 12 bases. Trimming cost V 5 bases and J 5 bases; bases outside gene matches: 6. This CDR3 spans 15 amino acids. The germline gives CDR1 SGHAT, CDR2 FQNNGV.

The chain has TRBV6-6 and TRBJ2-7, with D unclear. V lost 2 bases to trimming and J lost 0 bases, with 17 bases between them. The CDR3 sequence is 17 residues long. Germline V gene lookup returns CDR1 MNHNY and CDR2 SVGAGI (reference sequence). The DNA of the CDR3 is TGTGCCAGCAGTTACACGACATTTTCGGCGACCTCCTACGAGCAGTACGTC. Protein: CASSYTTFSATSYEQYV.

This clonotype was seen at least ten times. V usage is TRBV27 and J usage is TRBJ1-1, with D maybe TRBD1 (5 bases). Germline CDR1 reads MNHEY; CDR2 reads SMNVEV (reference sequence). V lost 2 bases to trimming and J lost 5 bases, with 12 bases between them. The CDR3 is 14 amino acids. The CDR3 coding sequence is TGTGCCAGCAGTTTACTGGGGGGAGGGACTGAAGCTTTCTTT. Amino acid sequence: CASSLLGGGTEAFF.

There are a few counts of this clonotype. The chain has TRBV6-2 or TRBV6-3 and TRBJ1-5, with unresolved D. The CDR3 covers 14 residues. V gave up 0 bases and J gave up 4 bases, with 7 bases separating them. Germline loops: CDR1 MNHEY, CDR2 SVGEGT. The CDR3 here is CASSYSGSNQPQHF. DNA of the CDR3: TGTGCCAGCAGTTACTCTGGCAGTAATCAGCCCCAGCATTTT.

This clonotype was counted a few times. The V and J genes are TRBV27 and TRBJ2-1; 8 bases are a match to TRBD2. With V trimmed by 3 bases and J by 7 bases, 8 bases remained unmatched. The CDR3 has 15 residues. Germline V gene lookup returns CDR1 MNHEY and CDR2 SMNVEV (reference sequence). The CDR3 region has the DNA TGTGCCAGCAGTTTTAGGTCGGGGGGGCCGAATGAGCAGTTCTTC. Translation gives CASSFRSGGPNEQFF.

CDR3 nucleotides: TGTGCCAGCAGTGGCGACTTTAGCGGGGTTACCTACGAGCAGTACTTC. The encoded protein is CASSGDFSGVTYEQYF. The chain combines TRBV6-2 or TRBV6-3 with TRBJ2-7; 8 bases align to TRBD2. CDR1 and CDR2 (germline): MNHEY, SVGEGT. CDR3 size: 16 residues. J was trimmed by 2 bases and V by 5 bases; bases with no gene match: 11.

In DNA, the CDR3 is TGTGCCAGCTCACCTGGGGGCTTGAGCGGGGAGCTGTTTTTT. Its translation is CASSPGGLSGELFF. The chain is built from TRBV6-2 or TRBV6-3 and TRBJ2-2; tentatively, D is TRBD1 (6 bases). V gave up 8 bases and J gave up 7 bases, with 17 bases separating them. Germline V CDR1 and CDR2: MNHEY, SVGEGT. This CDR3 comprises 14 residues.

This clonotype was counted between two and nine times. This chain connects TRBV6-6 to TRBJ2-5, with D tentatively TRBD1 (6 bases). Germline loops: CDR1 MNHNY, CDR2 SVGAGI (reference sequence). Trimming left V 2 bases short and J 5 bases short, with 12 bases between. The CDR3 spans 14 residues. DNA of the CDR3: TGTGCCAGCAGTTACCCACAGGGCTCGGAGACCCAGTACTTC. This sequence encodes CASSYPQGSETQYF.

The chain has TRBV7-9 and TRBJ2-1; the match to TRBD2 covers 10 bases. V was pared by 1 base and J by 5 bases, with 5 bases of the junction left unmatched. CDR1 is SEHNR, CDR2 FQNEAQ, per germline (reference sequence). The CDR3 is 16 amino acids. CDR3 in DNA: TGTGCCAGCAGCTTAGTTAGCGGGGGGACCGACAATGAGCAGTTCTTC. As protein: CASSLVSGGTDNEQFF.

This chain joins TRBV9 and TRBJ2-1; D may be TRBD2 (5 bases). The CDR3 sequence is 16 residues long. Trimming removed 0 bases from V and 0 bases from J, with 10 bases in between. The V gene's germline CDR1 is SGDLS and CDR2 YYNGEE. The CDR3 sequence is CASSVDGRSSYNEQFF. CDR3 coding DNA: TGTGCCAGCAGCGTAGATGGGAGAAGCTCCTACAATGAGCAGTTCTTC.

The chain uses TRBV6-6 and TRBJ1-2, with TRBD1 as a possible D gene (5 bases). The germline V gene encodes CDR1 MNHNY and CDR2 SVGAGI (reference sequence). This CDR3 spans 13 amino acids. The germline V and J ends were trimmed by 5 bases and 0 bases, with 7 bases remaining between them. The CDR3 loop reads CASSPTANYGYTF. CDR3 DNA sequence: TGTGCCAGCAGTCCGACAGCTAACTATGGCTACACCTTC.

This clonotype was seen ten or more times. V gene TRBV4-1 combines with J gene TRBJ1-1; the D is unclear. CDR1 is MGHRA and CDR2 is YSYEKL in the germline V gene. The CDR3 runs 15 residues. Trimming cost V 4 bases and J 0 bases, with 12 bases left between them. In DNA form, the CDR3 reads TGCGCCAGCAGCCCTCGAGGCAGCTTGAACACTGAAGCTTTCTTT. It is translated as CASSPRGSLNTEAFF.

V and J are TRBV7-8 and TRBJ2-7, with D possibly being TRBD2 (5 bases). Trimming took 5 bases from V and 7 from J, leaving 15 bases between them. The CDR3 consists of 13 residues. From germline, CDR1 is SGHVS and CDR2 FQNEAQ. Here the CDR3 DNA reads TGTGCCAGCAGCCCAAACGAGGGCTGGGAGCAGTACGTC. Translation gives CASSPNEGWEQYV.

The V and J genes are TRBV5-1 and TRBJ2-5, with 7 bases fitting TRBD1. The V and J ends lost 0 bases and 3 bases, in that order; junction bases with no gene match: 2. The CDR3 covers 14 residues. Germline CDR1 SGHRS, CDR2 YFSETQ. CDR3 region: CASSLEGGEETQYF. CDR3 nucleotides: TGCGCCAGCAGCTTGGAAGGGGGCGAAGAGACCCAGTACTTC.

A few counts support this clonotype. This chain joins TRBV4-1 and TRBJ2-2, with TRBD2 matching over 7 bases. Trimming at V came to 3 bases and at J to 6 bases, leaving 4 bases not matched to a gene. The germline CDR1 and CDR2 sequences are MGHRA and YSYEKL. This CDR3 is 14 amino acids long. The CDR3 DNA sequence: TGCGCCAGCAGCCACCGGGACTATGCCGGGGAGCTGTTTTTT. This gives the protein CASSHRDYAGELFF.

The chain joins TRBV4-1 to TRBJ2-1; D unresolved. The germline CDR1 and CDR2 sequences are MGHRA and YSYEKL. The length of the CDR3 is 14 residues. V lost 1 base, J lost 5 bases, and 9 bases lay in between. In DNA form, the CDR3 reads TGCGCCAGCAGCCAAGTACGGTTGGACAATGAGCAGTTCTTC. It yields the protein CASSQVRLDNEQFF.

This clonotype was recorded a few times. The chain employs TRBV7-6 and TRBJ2-5; tentatively, D is TRBD2 (5 bases). Trimming cost V 5 bases and J 5 bases, with 21 bases left between them. Germline-derived CDR1 and CDR2 are SGHVS and FNYEAQ. This CDR3 spans 16 amino acids. In DNA form, the CDR3 reads TGTGCCAGCAGCCGCTGGATTACGGACTCGGGGGAGACCCAGTACTTC. This encodes CASSRWITDSGETQYF.

This clonotype appeared many times. This chain connects TRBV7-3 to TRBJ1-6, with D possibly TRBD1 on 5 matching bases. The V gene's germline CDR1 is SGHTA and CDR2 FQGTGA. This CDR3 region has 14 residues. Trimming removed 1 base at V and 8 bases at J, with 9 bases between. CDR3 residues: CASSLNPRDSPLHF. Written as DNA, the CDR3 is TGTGCCAGCAGCTTAAATCCCAGGGATTCACCCCTCCACTTT. The full variable domain, completed using reference TRBV7-3 and TRBJ1-6, is GAGVSQTPSNKVTEKGKYVELRCDPISGHTALYWYRQSLGQGPEFLIYFQGTGAADDSGLPNDRFFAVRPEGSVSTLKIQRTERGDSAVYLCASSLNPRDSPLHFGNGTRLTVT.

This clonotype was detected ten times or more. CDR3 nucleotides: TGTGCCAGCAGCCAAGTTGCTAGCGGGGGGGTCAGGGCAGATACGCAGTATTTT. As protein: CASSQVASGGVRADTQYF. The chain carries TRBV4-2 and TRBJ2-3, with 12 bases identical to TRBD2. Unmatched junction bases numbered 9, after V lost 1 base and J lost 4 bases. Germline-derived CDR1 and CDR2 are LGHNA and YNFKEQ. CDR3 length: 18 residues.